These 14 T cell receptor beta chains were sequenced from one sample in a study of a mutant IDH1 vaccine in newly diagnosed glioma. The protocol was immunoSEQ multiplex PCR, while the TCRdb copy is restricted to in-frame clones and leaves out a portion. The table has around 30,000 clones, 65% to 80% seen once. Time point meaning: baseline, week 1 (first vaccination visit). The sample's treatment: pre-vaccination baseline after standard-of-care therapy. Specimen: peripheral blood mononuclear cells (PBMCs), collected from a glioma patient treated with radiotherapy, temozolomide or both. Receptors originate from a middle-aged man with glioma. Some clones in this sample may be carry-over from other donors' samples.

This sequence joins TRBV2 and TRBJ2-6; a weak D match, TRBD1 (5 bases). CDR3 length: 15 amino acids. The V gene lost 5 bases and the J gene lost 4 bases, with 12 bases spanning the gap. CDR1 and CDR2 from the germline V gene are SNHLY and FYNNEI. The CDR3 reads CASSQTGIGANVLTF. DNA of the CDR3: TGTGCCAGCAGTCAAACAGGAATCGGGGCCAACGTCCTGACTTTC. Looking up the rest from reference TRBV2 and TRBJ2-6 gives the full variable domain: EPEVTQTPSHQVTQMGQEVILRCVPISNHLYFYWYRQILGQKVEFLVSFYNNEISEKSEIFDDQFSVERPDGSNFTLKIRSTKLEDSAMYFCASSQTGIGANVLTFGAGSRLTVL.

The chain carries TRBV14 and TRBJ2-3; 7 bases line up with TRBD1. Per germline, CDR1 SGHDN and CDR2 FVKESK. The CDR3 sequence is 16 residues long. Trimming at V came to 2 bases and at J to 0 bases, leaving 5 bases not matched to a gene. The CDR3, as DNA: TGTGCCAGCAGCCAACCCTGGGACAGCAGCACAGATACGCAGTATTTT. The encoded protein is CASSQPWDSSTDTQYF.

This clone turned up a few times. V gene TRBV29-1 combines with J gene TRBJ2-1; 13 bases are shared with TRBD2. Unmatched junction bases numbered 12, after V lost 7 bases and J lost 0 bases. This CDR3 has 18 residues. The germline gives CDR1 SQVTM, CDR2 ANQGSEA. The DNA for the CDR3 is TGCAGCGGTACCGGGACTAGCGGGATTACTAGCTCCTACAATGAGCAGTTCTTC. It is translated as CSGTGTSGITSSYNEQFF.

The count of this clone is one. V gene TRBV11-3 combines with J gene TRBJ2-1; the D gene is possibly TRBD1 (6 bases). CDR3 size: 17 residues. Germline values: CDR1 SGHNT, CDR2 YENEEA. V gave up 1 base and J gave up 8 bases, with 21 bases separating them. CDR3 sequence reads: CASSLVQPGAGVDEQFF. The CDR3 nucleotides are TGTGCCAGCAGCTTAGTTCAGCCAGGGGCCGGGGTCGATGAGCAGTTCTTC.

This chain links TRBV13 with TRBJ2-1; D uncertain. V was clipped by 5 bases and J by 0 bases, with 11 bases between them. In germline, CDR1 is PRHDT, CDR2 FYEKMQ (reference sequence). This CDR3 has 15 amino acids. CDR3 loop: CASSPGPSSYNEQFF. The DNA for the CDR3 is TGTGCCAGCAGCCCCGGGCCTAGCTCCTACAATGAGCAGTTCTTC.

The rearrangement joins TRBV20-1 to TRBJ1-2; tentative D call: TRBD1 (5 bases). V gave up 6 bases and J gave up 8 bases, with 13 bases separating them. The CDR3 runs 11 residues. CDR1 and CDR2 from the germline V gene are DFQATT and SNEGSKA (reference sequence). CDR3 region: CSARFRGGYTF. The CDR3 region has the DNA TGCAGTGCCCGCTTCCGGGGGGGCTACACCTTC.

This chain joins TRBV6-1 and TRBJ2-1; 8 nucleotides agree with TRBD2. The V segment lost 1 base and the J segment 15 bases; nucleotides outside the gene matches: 2. CDR3 length: 11 residues. CDR1 and CDR2 from the germline V gene are MNHNS and SASEGT. The DNA of the CDR3 is TGTGCCAGCAGTGAAGGACTAGCGAGGTTCTTC. It is translated as CASSEGLARFF.

The J gene is TRBJ1-6, the V gene TRBV7-9; D might be TRBD1 (5 bases). The CDR3 is 15 residues long. The germline V gene encodes CDR1 SEHNR and CDR2 FQNEAQ (reference sequence). V shed 5 bases and J shed 8 bases, with 16 bases lying between them. The CDR3 nucleotides are TGTGCCAGCAGCCTCCTCCCAGGGCCGGATTCACCCCTCCACTTT. Translation gives CASSLLPGPDSPLHF. Filled out from reference TRBV7-9 and TRBJ1-6, the complete variable domain reads DTGVSQNPRHKITKRGQNVTFRCDPISEHNRLYWYRQTLGQGPEFLTYFQNEAQLEKSRLLSDRFSAERPKGSFSTLEIQRTEQGDSAMYLCASSLLPGPDSPLHFGNGTRLTVT.

A note on this clone: Other DNA sequences from this sample encode an identical CDR3 as well. The V and J genes are TRBV7-9 and TRBJ1-1, with TRBD1 as a possible D gene (5 bases). This CDR3 contains 14 residues. From germline, CDR1 is SEHNR and CDR2 FQNEAQ (reference sequence). Trimming pared 1 base from V and 1 base from J, leaving 7 bases between. The CDR3 nucleotides are TGTGCCAGCAGCTTAGTCGGGGGGAACACTGAAGCTTTCTTT. Protein sequence: CASSLVGGNTEAFF.

This clone was picked up a small number of times. The V call is TRBV6-6, the J call TRBJ2-1; no definite D call. This CDR3 has 15 amino acids. Germline V gene sequence: CDR1 MNHNY, CDR2 SVGAGI (reference sequence). With 3 bases removed from V and 0 bases from J, the gap between germline ends came to 9 bases. CDR3 amino acids: CASSYELSSYNEQFF. CDR3 sequence (DNA): TGTGCCAGCAGTTATGAGCTGAGCTCCTACAATGAGCAGTTCTTC.

The genes are TRBV6-5 and TRBJ2-4, with D possibly being TRBD2 (5 bases). CDR1 and CDR2 from the germline V gene are MNHEY and SVGAGI. Trimming took off 5 bases at V and 4 bases at J, with 6 bases between the two ends. The length of the CDR3 is 12 residues. The chain's CDR3 is CASSPGKNIQYF. The CDR3 DNA follows: TGTGCCAGCAGTCCGGGAAAAAACATTCAGTACTTC.

The J gene is TRBJ2-7, the V gene TRBV6-1, with TRBD2 matching 9 bases. The CDR3 contains 16 residues. The trim removed 1 base at V and 4 bases at J, leaving 8 bases unmatched. Germline CDR1 and CDR2: MNHNS and SASEGT. The CDR3: CASSEVFAGGIYEQYF. In DNA, the CDR3 is TGTGCCAGCAGTGAAGTTTTTGCGGGGGGGATTTACGAGCAGTACTTC.

The chain has TRBV5-6 and TRBJ1-6; no definite D call. From germline, CDR1 is SGHDT and CDR2 YYEEEE. CDR3 length equals 15 residues. V lost 4 bases, J lost 7 bases, and 15 bases lay in between. This CDR3 is CASSGSLWGNSPLHF. CDR3 nucleotide sequence: TGTGCCAGCAGCGGAAGCTTGTGGGGAAATTCACCCCTCCACTTT.

This sequence joins TRBV7-9 and TRBJ2-7; 7 bases align to TRBD1. Germline assignment: CDR1 SEHNR and CDR2 FQNEAQ (reference sequence). The CDR3 totals 15 residues. V lost 4 bases and J lost 8; bases outside the gene matches: 14. This CDR3 reads CASSSPAGGQFQQYF. CDR3 DNA: TGTGCCAGCAGCTCCCCGGCAGGGGGACAGTTCCAGCAGTACTTC.